Below are 22 T cell receptor beta chains sequenced from a single sample in a study of preoperative IRX-2 immunotherapy in early breast cancer. Data came from immunoSEQ multiplex PCR; TCRdb stores just in-frame clones and leaves some out. The profile shows around 860 clones, about 80% of them singletons. Indicated treatment: preoperative locoregional IRX-2 cytokine immunotherapy. The sample in question was tumor tissue, obtained before IRX-2 immunotherapy. The receptors were gathered from a human donor with breast cancer.

This clone was picked up one time. The CDR3 coding sequence is TGCGCCAGCAGCAAGCAGGGGGAACAAGAGACCCAGTACTTC. This translates into CASSKQGEQETQYF. V usage is TRBV5-1 and J usage is TRBJ2-5, with 7 bases that match TRBD1. Germline values: CDR1 SGHRS, CDR2 YFSETQ. The CDR3 is 14 residues long. V shed 4 bases, J shed 2 bases, and the junction held 5 bases outside the gene matches.

The rearrangement uses TRBV19 and TRBJ1-1; perhaps TRBD1 as D (6 bases). Between the trimmed V and J ends, which lost 6 bases and 1 base, there was a span of 12 bases. Per the germline V gene, CDR1 is LNHDA and CDR2 is SQIVND (reference sequence). The CDR3 length is 14 residues. As DNA, the CDR3 is TGTGCCAGTAGCCCCTGGACAGAGAACACTGAAGCTTTCTTT. This gives the protein CASSPWTENTEAFF.

CDR3 in amino acids: CASSPDGPLDEQYF. The CDR3 DNA reads TGTGCCAGCAGCCCCGACGGGCCCTTGGACGAGCAGTACTTC. The J gene is TRBJ2-7, the V gene TRBV11-3; D gene uncertain. CDR1 and CDR2 (germline): SGHNT, YENEEA. The CDR3 runs 14 residues. V shed 5 bases and J shed 5 bases, with 16 bases lying between them.

Written as DNA, the CDR3 is TGTGCTAGTGGTTTGGGAATCCCAGGGGAGCTGTTTTTT. It encodes CASGLGIPGELFF. The genes are TRBV12-5 and TRBJ2-2; no firm D call. V lost 1 base and J lost 8, with 8 bases in between. Germline V gene sequence: CDR1 LGHNT, CDR2 FRNRAP. The CDR3 contains 13 residues.

The J gene is TRBJ1-1, the V gene TRBV19, with D unresolved. Trimming took off 3 bases at V and 4 bases at J, with 24 bases between the two ends. Germline lookup yields CDR1 LNHDA and CDR2 SQIVND (reference sequence). There are 18 residues in the CDR3. The CDR3 reads CASSIAPAGGFSSTEAFF. CDR3 DNA: TGTGCCAGTAGTATTGCCCCCGCCGGAGGGTTTTCAAGCACTGAAGCTTTCTTT.

This clone occurred once. The chain uses TRBV14 and TRBJ2-1; TRBD2 agrees at 12 bases. Germline V gene sequence: CDR1 SGHDN, CDR2 FVKESK. The length of the CDR3 is 14 residues. J gave up 12 bases and V 5 bases, and 8 bases lay outside the gene matches. The CDR3 DNA sequence: TGTGCCAGCAGCGGACTAGCGGGACCGAGCGGGCAGTTCTTC. Translating gives CASSGLAGPSGQFF.

The V gene is TRBV11-3, the J gene TRBJ1-3; 7 bases match TRBD1. Germline values: CDR1 SGHNT, CDR2 YENEEA. V was clipped by 5 bases and J by 0 bases; unmatched bases: 7. This CDR3 comprises 16 residues. CDR3 region: CASSRGGAASGNTIYF. The CDR3 DNA reads TGTGCCAGCAGCCGAGGGGGCGCAGCCTCTGGAAACACCATATATTTT. The full variable domain, rest sourced from reference TRBV11-3 and TRBJ1-3, is EAGVVQSPRYKIIEKKQPVAFWCNPISGHNTLYWYLQNLGQGPELLIRYENEEAVDDSQLPKDRFSAERLKGVDSTLKIQPAELGDSAVYLCASSRGGAASGNTIYFGEGSWLTVV.

This chain uses TRBV30 with TRBJ1-3; D gene unclear. This CDR3 spans 12 amino acids. With 4 bases removed from V and 2 bases from J, the gap between germline ends came to 6 bases. Per germline, CDR1 GTSNPN and CDR2 SVGIG (reference sequence). CDR3 amino acids: CAWKRAGNTIYF. CDR3 sequence (DNA): TGTGCCTGGAAGAGGGCTGGAAACACCATATATTTT.

V usage is TRBV28 and J usage is TRBJ1-2; TRBD1 aligns across 9 bases. Per germline, CDR1 MDHEN and CDR2 SYDVKM. The CDR3 is 15 residues long. Trimming took 6 bases from V and 7 from J; bases not matched to a gene: 12. The DNA of the CDR3 is TGTGCCAGCAGCGGGCCCCCACAGGGGGCCGGTGGCTACACCTTC. As protein: CASSGPPQGAGGYTF.

The genes are TRBV10-2 and TRBJ2-3; 9 bases are a match to TRBD1. V lost 4 bases and J lost 1; bases outside the gene matches: 3. The CDR3 runs 15 residues. Per the germline V gene, CDR1 is WSHSY and CDR2 is SAAADI. CDR3 bases: TGCGCCAGCAGTGGCCGGGACAGGGGCACAGATACGCAGTATTTT. Its protein is CASSGRDRGTDTQYF.

The chain uses TRBV19 and TRBJ2-2; 12 positions match TRBD2. Germline V gives CDR1 LNHDA, CDR2 SQIVND (reference sequence). The V and J ends lost 4 bases and 3 bases, in that order; junction bases with no gene match: 6. There are 17 residues in the CDR3. DNA of the CDR3: TGTGCCAGTAGTAGGACTAGCGGGGCGGCTGACACCGGGGAGCTGTTTTTT. Translating it yields CASSRTSGAADTGELFF.

The genes are TRBV18 and TRBJ1-6; D not resolved. Germline V lookup: CDR1 KGHSH, CDR2 LQKENI. Trimming took off 1 base at V and 9 bases at J, with 4 bases between the two ends. This CDR3 is built from 12 residues. The CDR3 sequence: CASSPQGSPLHF. CDR3 coding DNA: TGTGCCAGCTCACCACAGGGTTCACCCCTCCACTTT.

The CDR3 region is CAVARSMNTEAFF. The CDR3 nucleotides read TGTGCCGTGGCACGATCGATGAACACTGAAGCTTTCTTT. The genes are TRBV7-2 and TRBJ1-1; no definite D call. Trimming shortened V by 11 bases and J by 0 bases, and 13 bases separated the two germline ends. Germline V lookup: CDR1 SGHTA, CDR2 FQGNSA. CDR3 length equals 13 residues.

The V and J genes are TRBV19 and TRBJ2-7; a weak D match, TRBD2 (6 bases). CDR3 length: 14 residues. CDR1 is LNHDA, CDR2 SQIVND, per germline (reference sequence). V was trimmed by 5 bases and J by 3 bases, leaving 14 bases between them. The CDR3 bases are TGTGCCAGTAGTTCTTCGGAGGGACTCTACGAGCAGTACTTC. Translation: CASSSSEGLYEQYF.

The genes are TRBV6-7 and TRBJ2-2; TRBD2 matches at 7 bases. TRBV6-7 is an ORF, with its function uncertain. With 1 base clipped from V and 5 bases from J, the junction kept 10 bases outside the gene matches. This CDR3 comprises 17 residues. The CDR3 DNA reads as TGTGCCAGCAGTTACTTACTAGCGATCTTGGAAACCGGGGAGCTGTTTTTT. This encodes CASSYLLAILETGELFF.

The chain joins TRBV1 to TRBJ1-2. TRBV1 is classified as a pseudogene. The CDR3 contains 14 residues. The CDR3 protein is CASSQDRGNYGYTF. CDR3 bases: TGCGCCAGCAGCCAAGATCGGGGGAACTATGGCTACACCTTC.

The chain recombines TRBV6-8 with TRBJ1-2, with D unresolved. This CDR3 is built from 13 residues. CDR1 MNHGY and CDR2 SAAAGT come from the germline V gene. Trimming shortened V by 6 bases and J by 4 bases, and 12 bases separated the two germline ends. In nucleotides, the CDR3 is TGTGCCAGCAGCCCCCAGAGCCCCTATGGCTACACCTTC. This translates into CASSPQSPYGYTF.

The CDR3, as DNA: TGTGCCAGCAGTAAAATGGGGCAGGGGCGGATCGAGCAGTACTTC. It codes for CASSKMGQGRIEQYF. The chain couples TRBV28 to TRBJ2-7; tentative D call: TRBD1 (6 bases). CDR3 length: 15 amino acids. The V gene's germline CDR1 is MDHEN and CDR2 SYDVKM. Trimming left V 5 bases short and J 6 bases short, with 20 bases between. Looking up the rest from reference TRBV28 and TRBJ2-7 gives the full variable domain: DVKVTQSSRYLVKRTGEKVFLECVQDMDHENMFWYRQDPGLGLRLIYFSYDVKMKEKGDIPEGYSVSREKKERFSLILESASTNQTSMYLCASSKMGQGRIEQYFGPGTRLTVT.

V gene TRBV5-1 combines with J gene TRBJ1-2; TRBD1 aligns across 11 bases. Trimming took 4 bases from V and 6 from J; bases not matched to a gene: 8. CDR3 size: 15 residues. CDR1 SGHRS and CDR2 YFSETQ come from the germline V gene. The CDR3 bases are TGCGCCAGCAGCGCTACCGGGACAGGGGGGCATGGCTACACCTTC. As protein: CASSATGTGGHGYTF.

The chain recombines TRBV6-8 with TRBJ1-5, with D hard to call. Trimming stripped 6 bases from V and 3 bases from J, with 6 bases between. The CDR3 is 12 residues long. In germline, CDR1 is MNHGY, CDR2 SAAAGT. The CDR3 DNA sequence: TGTGCCAGCAGGAGTTCCAATCAGCCCCAGCATTTT. This encodes CASRSSNQPQHF.

J is TRBJ1-4 and V is TRBV19; 7 bases align to TRBD1. CDR1 and CDR2 (germline): LNHDA, SQIVND (reference sequence). The CDR3 is made up of 14 amino acids. Trimming cost V 6 bases and J 8 bases; bases outside gene matches: 9. CDR3 DNA sequence: TGTGCCAGTAGAACTAGACAGGGTGAGGAAAAACTGTTTTTT. This sequence encodes CASRTRQGEEKLFF. Together with reference TRBV19 and TRBJ1-4, the CDR3 gives the full variable domain: DGGITQSPKYLFRKEGQNVTLSCEQNLNHDAMYWYRQDPGQGLRLIYYSQIVNDFQKGDIAEGYSVSREKKESFPLTVTSAQKNPTAFYLCASRTRQGEEKLFFGSGTQLSVL.

This clone was seen a single time. The chain uses TRBV5-1 and TRBJ1-1, with D perhaps TRBD1 (5 bases). The V end lost 0 bases, the J end lost 4 bases, and 10 bases lay between the germline ends. There are 14 residues in the CDR3. Germline assignment: CDR1 SGHRS and CDR2 YFSETQ. The CDR3, as DNA: TGCGCCAGCAGCTTGGAAGGAGGGACCACTGAAGCTTTCTTT. This gives the protein CASSLEGGTTEAFF. Supplemented by reference TRBV5-1 and TRBJ1-1, the full variable domain reads KAGVTQTPRYLIKTRGQQVTLSCSPISGHRSVSWYQQTPGQGLQFLFEYFSETQRNKGNFPGRFSGRQFSNSRSEMNVSTLELGDSALYLCASSLEGGTTEAFFGQGTRLTVV.